This entry lists 30 T cell receptor beta chains sequenced from one sample in a study of shared clonotypes between healthy human individuals. Clones were sequenced by immunoSEQ multiplex PCR, and TCRdb holds only the in-frame ones, with some missing. The top ten hold roughly 1.5% of the sample, which has approximately 980,000 clones, roughly 72% seen once. The specimen was memory CD4+ T cells sorted from blood. Subset of the sample: CD45RA-negative fraction. The receptors stem from a man aged 18 to 35 in good health.

The chain links TRBV19 to TRBJ2-7; D might be TRBD2 (6 bases). The CDR3 extends over 15 amino acids. The germline V gene has CDR1 LNHDA and CDR2 SQIVND (reference sequence). V was pared by 4 bases and J by 0 bases, with 13 bases between. The CDR3 coding sequence is TGTGCCAGTAGTAGGTCACTAGCAGACTCCTACGAGCAGTACTTC. Amino acids: CASSRSLADSYEQYF.

The gene calls are TRBV5-1 and TRBJ1-1, with no clear D. V lost 1 base and J lost 1, with 11 bases in between. Germline V gene sequence: CDR1 SGHRS, CDR2 YFSETQ. CDR3 length: 15 amino acids. Here the CDR3 DNA reads TGCGCCAGCAGCTTGATCGGGTCCGCGAACACTGAAGCTTTCTTT. The encoded protein is CASSLIGSANTEAFF. The variable domain in full, with the rest retrieved from reference TRBV5-1 and TRBJ1-1, is KAGVTQTPRYLIKTRGQQVTLSCSPISGHRSVSWYQQTPGQGLQFLFEYFSETQRNKGNFPGRFSGRQFSNSRSEMNVSTLELGDSALYLCASSLIGSANTEAFFGQGTRLTVV.

The gene calls are TRBV5-1 and TRBJ2-7, with 11 bases matching TRBD1. Germline V lookup: CDR1 SGHRS, CDR2 YFSETQ. The CDR3 spans 14 residues. V trimming: 4 bases; J trimming: 5 bases; junction bases outside the gene matches: 5. CDR3 DNA: TGCGCCAGCAGCCCGGACAGGGGGCAACACGAGCAGTACTTC. Encoded protein: CASSPDRGQHEQYF.

The chain carries TRBV19 and TRBJ2-2, with 16 positions matching TRBD2. The CDR3 loop spans 17 amino acids. In germline, CDR1 is LNHDA, CDR2 SQIVND (reference sequence). Trimming removed 5 bases from V and 3 bases from J; junction bases left unmatched: 3. The CDR3 region has the DNA TGTGCCAGTAGTGGGACTAGCGGGAGGGCCGACACCGGGGAGCTGTTTTTT. The encoded protein is CASSGTSGRADTGELFF. Drawing the rest from reference TRBV19 and TRBJ2-2, the complete variable domain is DGGITQSPKYLFRKEGQNVTLSCEQNLNHDAMYWYRQDPGQGLRLIYYSQIVNDFQKGDIAEGYSVSREKKESFPLTVTSAQKNPTAFYLCASSGTSGRADTGELFFGEGSRLTVL.

The chain recombines TRBV6-1 with TRBJ1-6; D unclear. Germline CDR1 MNHNS, CDR2 SASEGT. V was trimmed by 2 bases and J by 6 bases, leaving 14 bases between them. The CDR3 runs 16 residues. In DNA form, the CDR3 reads TGTGCCAGCAGTGAAATTGTGACACCTTCTAATTCACCCCTCCACTTT. Translating it yields CASSEIVTPSNSPLHF.

This rearrangement joins TRBV7-9 to TRBJ1-2, with D tentatively TRBD1 (6 bases). Germline V gene lookup returns CDR1 SEHNR and CDR2 FQNEAQ (reference sequence). The CDR3 contains 13 residues. V was cut by 1 base and J by 9 bases, with 12 bases left in between. CDR3 sequence reads: CASSLEAGTRYTF. The CDR3 nucleotides are TGTGCCAGCAGCTTAGAGGCAGGGACACGCTACACCTTC.

The V gene is TRBV11-2, the J gene TRBJ2-3, with 8 bases matching TRBD2. Germline V lookup: CDR1 SGHAT, CDR2 FQNNGV. After removal of 8 bases from V and 2 bases from J, the junction contained 6 bases not matched to a gene. The CDR3 extends over 14 amino acids. DNA for the CDR3: TGTGCCAGCGCACCGGGACTAGTCACAGATACGCAGTATTTT. Translation gives CASAPGLVTDTQYF.

The V gene is TRBV5-4, the J gene TRBJ2-1, with TRBD2 matching over 8 bases. Germline assignment: CDR1 SGHNT and CDR2 YYREEE (reference sequence). The CDR3 is 15 amino acids. The V and J ends lost 7 bases and 0 bases, in that order; junction bases with no gene match: 6. The CDR3 DNA follows: TGTGCCAGCCACCAAGCGGGGGCCTCCTACAATGAGCAGTTCTTC. This encodes CASHQAGASYNEQFF.

This clone appeared a single time. The chain has TRBV5-1 and TRBJ2-4; 7 nucleotides agree with TRBD1. Germline CDR1 and CDR2: SGHRS and YFSETQ. This CDR3 spans 15 amino acids. V lost 5 bases and J lost 7; bases outside the gene matches: 12. Here the CDR3 reads CASSPTGTDLNIQYF. As DNA, the CDR3 is TGCGCCAGCAGTCCAACCGGGACAGATCTCAACATTCAGTACTTC.

The DNA for the CDR3 is TGTGCCAGCAGTCGAATAGCGGGAGTGCAAGATACGCAGTATTTT. Its translation is CASSRIAGVQDTQYF. The V gene is TRBV11-2, the J gene TRBJ2-3; 9 nucleotides match TRBD2. CDR3 length equals 15 residues. Germline assignment: CDR1 SGHAT and CDR2 FQNNGV. The V gene end was trimmed by 6 bases and the J gene end by 5 bases; junction bases not matched to a gene: 9.

The chain carries TRBV28 and TRBJ1-5; D call uncertain. V lost 10 bases to trimming and J lost 0 bases, with 10 bases between them. This CDR3 is built from 13 residues. Germline V gives CDR1 MDHEN, CDR2 SYDVKM. DNA of the CDR3: TGTGCCACAGCAGGTCATAGCAATCAGCCCCAGCATTTT. Translating gives CATAGHSNQPQHF.

This chain joins TRBV14 and TRBJ2-7; D is possibly TRBD2 (7 bases). The CDR3 covers 15 residues. Germline values: CDR1 SGHDN, CDR2 FVKESK. Deletions cut 6 bases from V and 4 bases from J, with 19 bases between. CDR3 residues: CASRRSGGGRYEQYF. CDR3 DNA: TGTGCCAGCAGACGGTCGGGGGGCGGCAGGTACGAGCAGTACTTC.

The J gene is TRBJ1-2, the V gene TRBV9; 7 positions agree with TRBD1. The CDR3 sequence is 13 residues long. Germline loops: CDR1 SGDLS, CDR2 YYNGEE. V trimming: 0 bases; J trimming: 8 bases; junction bases outside the gene matches: 4. CDR3 in DNA: TGTGCCAGCAGCGTAGAAACAGGGGAAGGCTACACCTTC. It translates to CASSVETGEGYTF.

The V call is TRBV5-1, the J call TRBJ2-6, with D uncertain. The germline V gene has CDR1 SGHRS and CDR2 YFSETQ. CDR3 length: 16 residues. Trimming shortened V by 4 bases and J by 0 bases, and 11 bases separated the two germline ends. CDR3 in amino acids: CASSTLGSSGANVLTF. DNA for the CDR3: TGCGCCAGCAGCACACTCGGAAGCTCTGGGGCCAACGTCCTGACTTTC.

This sequence joins TRBV28 and TRBJ1-2; 10 positions agree with TRBD1. Trimming at V came to 6 bases and at J to 6 bases, leaving 16 bases not matched to a gene. Germline assignment: CDR1 MDHEN and CDR2 SYDVKM. The CDR3 covers 17 residues. Here the CDR3 reads CASSPPGQGRRENGYTF. In nucleotides, the CDR3 is TGTGCCAGCAGCCCCCCGGGACAGGGGAGGAGAGAGAATGGCTACACCTTC.

The chain joins TRBV29-1 to TRBJ2-7; D gene uncertain. V lost 5 bases, J lost 3 bases, and 8 bases lay in between. Germline V gene data show CDR1 as SQVTM and CDR2 as ANQGSEA. The CDR3 spans 11 residues. The CDR3: CSVRSHYEQYF. CDR3 nucleotide sequence: TGCAGCGTTCGCAGCCACTACGAGCAGTACTTC.

The chain has TRBV25-1 and TRBJ2-7; either TRBD1 or TRBD2 may fit D (6 bases each). Trimming removed 3 bases at V and 6 bases at J, with 12 bases between. The germline CDR1 and CDR2 sequences are MGHDK and SYGVNS. The CDR3 sequence is 13 residues long. In DNA form, the CDR3 reads TGTGCCAGCAGTGAGATCGGGGGCCGCGAGCAGTACTTC. Translation gives CASSEIGGREQYF.

The chain couples TRBV5-4 to TRBJ2-5, with D possibly matching TRBD1 (5 bases). V lost 2 bases to trimming and J lost 5 bases, with 10 bases between them. This CDR3 spans 13 amino acids. Looked up from germline, CDR1 is SGHNT and CDR2 is YYREEE (reference sequence). The CDR3 coding sequence is TGTGCCAGCAGCTTAACAGGAAGGGAGACCCAGTACTTC. It yields the protein CASSLTGRETQYF.

This sequence joins TRBV10-1 and TRBJ2-1, with 11 bases fitting TRBD2. With V trimmed by 2 bases and J by 7 bases, 7 bases remained unmatched. CDR3 size: 16 residues. Looked up from germline, CDR1 is WNHNN and CDR2 is SYGVQD (reference sequence). CDR3 sequence (DNA): TGCGCCAGCAGTGAGGGGCTAGCGGGAGGTGGGAATGAGCAGTTCTTC. Translation: CASSEGLAGGGNEQFF.

V gene TRBV10-2 combines with J gene TRBJ2-3; D is undetermined. Germline V gene sequence: CDR1 WSHSY, CDR2 SAAADI. V lost 3 bases and J lost 1, with 14 bases in between. The length of the CDR3 is 16 residues. CDR3 DNA sequence: TGCGCCAGCAGTGATCCAGGAGTGTGGGGCACAGATACGCAGTATTTT. This codes for CASSDPGVWGTDTQYF.

The rearrangement uses TRBV5-5 and TRBJ2-5; D gene ambiguous. V lost 4 bases to trimming and J lost 5 bases, with 12 bases between them. CDR3 length: 13 amino acids. The V gene's germline CDR1 is SGHKS and CDR2 YYEKEE (reference sequence). The CDR3, as DNA: TGTGCCAGCAGCCCAACTCCCGTGGAGACCCAGTACTTC. Protein product: CASSPTPVETQYF.

V is TRBV18 and J is TRBJ1-1; no definite D call. This CDR3 contains 16 residues. Per germline, CDR1 KGHSH and CDR2 LQKENI. The V end was cut by 2 bases, the J end by 0 bases, with 13 bases between. CDR3 bases: TGTGCCAGCTCACCATGGGCCGCAGATCTGAACACTGAAGCTTTCTTT. It codes for CASSPWAADLNTEAFF.

The chain couples TRBV7-8 to TRBJ2-7; 7 bases map to TRBD1. Germline-derived CDR1 and CDR2 are SGHVS and FQNEAQ. This CDR3 is 15 amino acids long. With 2 bases clipped from V and 3 bases from J, the junction kept 7 bases outside the gene matches. The CDR3, as DNA: TGTGCCAGCAGCTTAACAGACAGGGCCTACTACGAGCAGTACTTC. Amino acids: CASSLTDRAYYEQYF. The complete variable domain, with remaining parts taken from reference TRBV7-8 and TRBJ2-7, reads GAGVSQSPRYKVAKRGQDVALRCDPISGHVSLFWYQQALGQGPEFLTYFQNEAQLDKSGLPSDRFFAERPEGSVSTLKIQRTQQEDSAVYLCASSLTDRAYYEQYFGPGTRLTVT.

This clone was counted at least ten times. The chain combines TRBV4-1 with TRBJ2-5; 7 nucleotides agree with TRBD2. Trimming cost V 4 bases and J 4 bases; bases outside gene matches: 9. The CDR3 runs 15 residues. The germline V gene encodes CDR1 MGHRA and CDR2 YSYEKL. The CDR3 DNA follows: TGCGCCAGCAGCCCCAGGATAGCGGGCGGAGAGACCCAGTACTTC. Amino acids: CASSPRIAGGETQYF.

This chain joins TRBV5-1 and TRBJ2-1; D is uncertain. V was cut by 3 bases and J by 5 bases, with 12 bases left in between. The CDR3 consists of 14 residues. From germline, CDR1 is SGHRS and CDR2 YFSETQ. The CDR3 is CASSWIQENNEQFF. The DNA of the CDR3 is TGCGCCAGCAGCTGGATTCAGGAGAACAATGAGCAGTTCTTC.

The gene calls are TRBV5-1 and TRBJ2-5; a possible D gene is TRBD2 (6 bases). The CDR3 covers 14 residues. The V gene lost 4 bases and the J gene lost 4 bases, with 14 bases spanning the gap. Germline assignment: CDR1 SGHRS and CDR2 YFSETQ. The CDR3 sequence: CASSLRDAGETQYF. In nucleotides, the CDR3 is TGCGCCAGCAGCCTGCGGGACGCTGGAGAGACCCAGTACTTC.

The J gene is TRBJ2-7, the V gene TRBV6-1; D ambiguous. The CDR3 runs to 12 residues. Germline CDR1 reads MNHNS; CDR2 reads SASEGT. V lost 2 bases to trimming and J lost 5 bases, with 7 bases between them. The CDR3 DNA follows: TGTGCCAGCAGTGAACAGAGCCACGAGCAGTACTTC. This sequence encodes CASSEQSHEQYF.

Comment on this clone: Other DNA sequences in this sample translate to the same CDR3. This chain's CDR3 is CASSDGTGGYGYTF. The CDR3 DNA sequence: TGTGCCAGCAGTGATGGAACAGGGGGGTATGGCTACACCTTC. V gene TRBV2 combines with J gene TRBJ1-2; 8 nucleotides align to TRBD1. This CDR3 region has 14 residues. Germline-derived CDR1 and CDR2 are SNHLY and FYNNEI. V lost 3 bases, J lost 5 bases, and 5 bases stayed unmatched.

The rearrangement joins TRBV6-1 to TRBJ2-1; TRBD2 matches 11 bases. The CDR3 runs 13 residues. V shed 3 bases and J 10 bases; nucleotides not matched to a gene: 2. CDR1 MNHNS and CDR2 SASEGT come from the germline V gene. CDR3 residues: CASSDRLAGEQFF. The DNA of the CDR3 is TGTGCCAGCAGTGACCGACTAGCGGGGGAGCAGTTCTTC.

The gene calls are TRBV11-2 and TRBJ2-7; D perhaps matches TRBD2 (5 bases). Germline lookup yields CDR1 SGHAT and CDR2 FQNNGV. The V end lost 5 bases, the J end lost 4 bases, and 12 bases lay between the germline ends. The CDR3 consists of 13 residues. CDR3 region: CASSQGLPYEQYF. The CDR3, as DNA: TGTGCCAGCAGCCAAGGACTTCCTTACGAGCAGTACTTC. Looking up the rest from reference TRBV11-2 and TRBJ2-7 gives the full variable domain: EAGVAQSPRYKIIEKRQSVAFWCNPISGHATLYWYQQILGQGPKLLIQFQNNGVVDDSQLPKDRFSAERLKGVDSTLKIQPAKLEDSAVYLCASSQGLPYEQYFGPGTRLTVT.